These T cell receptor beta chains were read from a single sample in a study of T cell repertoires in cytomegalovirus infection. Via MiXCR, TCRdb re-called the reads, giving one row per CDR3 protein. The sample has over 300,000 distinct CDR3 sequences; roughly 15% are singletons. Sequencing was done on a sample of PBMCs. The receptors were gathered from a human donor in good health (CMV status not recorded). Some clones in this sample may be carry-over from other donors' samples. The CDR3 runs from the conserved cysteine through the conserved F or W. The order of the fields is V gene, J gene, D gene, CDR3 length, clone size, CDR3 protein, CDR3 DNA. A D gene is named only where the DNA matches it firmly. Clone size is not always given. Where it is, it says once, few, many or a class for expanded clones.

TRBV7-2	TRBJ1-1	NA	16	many	CASSLEYIRAGTEAFF	TGTGCCAGCAGCTTAGAGTACATTCGGGCTGGGACTGAAGCTTTCTTT
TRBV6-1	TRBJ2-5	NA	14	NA	CASSEFASAETQYF	TGTGCCAGCAGTGAATTTGCGTCAGCGGAGACCCAGTACTTC
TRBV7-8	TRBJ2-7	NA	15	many	CASSLYDRLRYEQYF	TGTGCCAGCAGCTTATACGACAGGCTCCGCTACGAGCAGTACTTC
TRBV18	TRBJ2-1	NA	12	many	CASSPGLHEQFF	TGTGCCAGCTCCCCCGGTTTGCATGAGCAGTTCTTC
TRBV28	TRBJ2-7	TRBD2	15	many	CASSFGTSGGTEQYF	TGTGCCAGCAGTTTCGGGACTAGCGGGGGGACCGAGCAGTACTTC
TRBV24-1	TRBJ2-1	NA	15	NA	CATSDPGSIINEQFF	TGTGCCACCAGTGATCCAGGGAGTATTATCAATGAGCAGTTCTTC
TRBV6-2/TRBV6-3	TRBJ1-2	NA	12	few	CASSEGTFGYTF	TGTGCCAGCAGTGAAGGGACATTCGGCTACACCTTC
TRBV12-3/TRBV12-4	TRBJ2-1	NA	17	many	CASSTRDRSISYNEQFF	TGTGCCAGCAGTACTAGAGACAGGTCGATCTCCTACAATGAGCAGTTCTTC
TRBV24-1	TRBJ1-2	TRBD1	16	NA	CATSDSAPGQNYGYTF	TGTGCCACCAGTGATTCAGCTCCGGGACAGAACTATGGCTACACCTTC
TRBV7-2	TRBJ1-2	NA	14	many	CASSPQGSARGYTF	TGTGCCAGCAGCCCTCAGGGATCCGCTCGGGGCTACACCTTC
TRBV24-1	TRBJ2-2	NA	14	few	CATSGTMNTGELFF	TGTGCCACCAGTGGTACCATGAACACCGGGGAGCTGTTTTTT
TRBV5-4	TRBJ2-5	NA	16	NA	CASSPIDQAAKETQYF	TGTGCCAGCAGTCCAATCGACCAGGCGGCGAAAGAGACCCAGTACTTC
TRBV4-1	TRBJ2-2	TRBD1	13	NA	CASSHGTAGELFF	TGCGCCAGCAGCCACGGGACAGCCGGGGAGCTGTTTTTT
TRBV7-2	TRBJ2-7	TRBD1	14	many	CASSSSGQGYEQYF	TGTGCCAGCAGCTCTTCGGGACAGGGCTACGAGCAGTACTTC
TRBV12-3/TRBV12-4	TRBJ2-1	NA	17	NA	CASSFDGTEVAYNEQFF	TGTGCCAGCAGCTTCGACGGGACCGAGGTGGCCTACAATGAGCAGTTCTTC
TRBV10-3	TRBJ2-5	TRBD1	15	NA	CAISEEPGGGKTQYF	TGTGCCATCAGTGAGGAGCCAGGGGGCGGAAAGACCCAGTACTTC
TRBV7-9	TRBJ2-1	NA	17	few	CASSLALSADSYNEQFF	TGTGCCAGCAGCTTAGCGTTATCTGCGGACTCCTACAATGAGCAGTTCTTC
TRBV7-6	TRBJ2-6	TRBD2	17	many	CASSLGSGGSGANVLTF	TGTGCCAGCAGCTTAGGCTCGGGGGGCTCTGGGGCCAACGTCCTGACTTTC
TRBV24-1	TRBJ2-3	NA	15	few	CATLGGGASSDTQYF	TGTGCCACCCTTGGGGGGGGCGCTTCATCAGATACGCAGTATTTT
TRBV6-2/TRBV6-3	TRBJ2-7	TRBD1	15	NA	CASSSRTGGIYEQYF	TGTGCCAGCAGTTCCCGGACAGGGGGCATCTACGAGCAGTACTTC
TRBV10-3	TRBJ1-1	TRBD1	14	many	CAITPGTGDTEAFF	TGTGCCATCACACCCGGGACAGGGGACACTGAAGCTTTCTTT
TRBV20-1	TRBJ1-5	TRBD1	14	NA	CSGQGALGNQPQHF	TGCTCGGGACAGGGGGCATTAGGCAATCAGCCCCAGCATTTT
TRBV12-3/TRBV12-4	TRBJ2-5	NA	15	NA	CASSFGSQPEETQYF	TGTGCCAGCAGTTTCGGTAGCCAACCAGAAGAGACCCAGTACTTC
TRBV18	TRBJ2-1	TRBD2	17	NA	CASSPPRTSDLYNEQFF	TGTGCCAGCTCACCTCCGAGGACTAGCGACCTTTACAATGAGCAGTTCTTC
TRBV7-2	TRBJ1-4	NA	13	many	CASSLVGIEKLFF	TGTGCCAGCAGCTTAGTGGGGATCGAAAAACTGTTTTTT